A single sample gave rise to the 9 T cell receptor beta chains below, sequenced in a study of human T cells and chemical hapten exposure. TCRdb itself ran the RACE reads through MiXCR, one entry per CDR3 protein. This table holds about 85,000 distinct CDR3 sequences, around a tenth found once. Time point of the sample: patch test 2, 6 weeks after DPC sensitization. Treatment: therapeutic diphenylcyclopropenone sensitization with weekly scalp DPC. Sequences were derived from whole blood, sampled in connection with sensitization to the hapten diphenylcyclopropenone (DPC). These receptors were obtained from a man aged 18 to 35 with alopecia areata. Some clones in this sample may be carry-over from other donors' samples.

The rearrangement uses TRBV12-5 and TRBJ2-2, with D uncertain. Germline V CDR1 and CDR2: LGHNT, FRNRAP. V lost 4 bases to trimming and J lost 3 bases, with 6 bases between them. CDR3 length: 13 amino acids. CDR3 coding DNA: TGTGCTAGTGGTTACACTGACACCGGGGAGCTGTTTTTT. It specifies CASGYTDTGELFF.

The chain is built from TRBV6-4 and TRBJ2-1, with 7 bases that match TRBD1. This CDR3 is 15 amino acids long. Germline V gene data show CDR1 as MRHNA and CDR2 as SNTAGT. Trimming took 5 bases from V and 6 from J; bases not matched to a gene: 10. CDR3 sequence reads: CASSPFDRVSNEQFF. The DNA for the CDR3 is TGTGCCAGCAGTCCCTTCGACAGGGTATCCAATGAGCAGTTCTTC.

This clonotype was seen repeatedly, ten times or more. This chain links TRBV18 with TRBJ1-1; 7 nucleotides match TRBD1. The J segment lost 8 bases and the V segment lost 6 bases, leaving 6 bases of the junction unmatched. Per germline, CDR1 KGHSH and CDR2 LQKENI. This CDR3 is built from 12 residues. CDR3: CASSSTGSEAFF. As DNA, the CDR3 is TGTGCCAGCTCCTCGACAGGGAGCGAAGCTTTCTTT.

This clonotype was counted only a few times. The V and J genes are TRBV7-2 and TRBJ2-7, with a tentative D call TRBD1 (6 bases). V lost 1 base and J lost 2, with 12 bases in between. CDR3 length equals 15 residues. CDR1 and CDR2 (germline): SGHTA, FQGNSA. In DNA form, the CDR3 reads TGTGCCAGCAGCTTAGAGGCCAGGGGTCCCTACGAGCAGTACTTC. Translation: CASSLEARGPYEQYF.

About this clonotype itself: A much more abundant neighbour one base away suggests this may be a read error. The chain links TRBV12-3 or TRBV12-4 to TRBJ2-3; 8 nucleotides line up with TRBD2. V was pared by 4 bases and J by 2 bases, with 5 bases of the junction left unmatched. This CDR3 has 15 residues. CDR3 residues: CASSSGGVHTDTQYF. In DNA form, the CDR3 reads TGTGCCAGCAGTTCCGGGGGGGTCCACACAGATACGCAGTATTTT.

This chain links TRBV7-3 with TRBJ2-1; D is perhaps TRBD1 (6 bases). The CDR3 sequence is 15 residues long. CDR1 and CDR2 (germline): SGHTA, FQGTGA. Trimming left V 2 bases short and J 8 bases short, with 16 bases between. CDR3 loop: CASSLEGTGKHEQFF. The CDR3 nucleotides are TGTGCCAGCAGCTTAGAGGGAACAGGGAAACATGAGCAGTTCTTC.

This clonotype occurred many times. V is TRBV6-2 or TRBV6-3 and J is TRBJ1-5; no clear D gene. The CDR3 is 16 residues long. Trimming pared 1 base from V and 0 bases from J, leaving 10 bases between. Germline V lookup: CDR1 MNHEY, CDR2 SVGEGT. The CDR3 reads CASSYLDGYSNQPQHF. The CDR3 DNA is TGTGCCAGCAGTTACTTAGACGGATATAGCAATCAGCCCCAGCATTTT.

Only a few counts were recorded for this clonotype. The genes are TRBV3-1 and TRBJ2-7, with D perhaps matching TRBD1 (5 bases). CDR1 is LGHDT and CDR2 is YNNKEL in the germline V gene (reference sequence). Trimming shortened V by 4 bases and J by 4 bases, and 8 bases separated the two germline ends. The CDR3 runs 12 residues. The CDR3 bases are TGTGCCAGCAGCCTACAGGAATACGAGCAGTACTTC. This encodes CASSLQEYEQYF.

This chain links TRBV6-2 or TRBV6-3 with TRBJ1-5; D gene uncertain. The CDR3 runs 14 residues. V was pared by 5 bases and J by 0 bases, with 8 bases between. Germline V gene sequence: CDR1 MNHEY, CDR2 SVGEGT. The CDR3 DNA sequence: TGTGCCAGCAGTGTTAGTGTTAGCAATCAGCCCCAGCATTTT. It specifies CASSVSVSNQPQHF.